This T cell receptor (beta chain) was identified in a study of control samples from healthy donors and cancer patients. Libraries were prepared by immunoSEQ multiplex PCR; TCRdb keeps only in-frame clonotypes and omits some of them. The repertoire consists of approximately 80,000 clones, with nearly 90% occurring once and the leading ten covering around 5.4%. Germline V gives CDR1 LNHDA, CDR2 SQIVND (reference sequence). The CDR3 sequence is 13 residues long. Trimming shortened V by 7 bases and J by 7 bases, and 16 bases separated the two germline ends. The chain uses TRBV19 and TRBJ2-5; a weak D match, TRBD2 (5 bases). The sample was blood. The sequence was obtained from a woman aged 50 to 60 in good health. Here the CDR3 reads CASKEAAYGTQYF. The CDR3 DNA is TGTGCCAGTAAGGAAGCGGCTTATGGGACCCAGTACTTC.